The clone carrying this T cell receptor beta chain appeared many times. TCRdb passed the RACE reads through MiXCR, listing each CDR3 protein once. Seen here are under 300,000 distinct CDR3 sequences, roughly 8.9% observed once, and the top ten hold 2% to 2.5%. The sample comes from a study of human T cells and chemical hapten exposure. Time point denoted: pre-sensitization, week 0. Treatment denoted: therapeutic diphenylcyclopropenone sensitization with weekly scalp DPC. The CDR3 is 13 amino acids. Germline V gene lookup returns CDR1 DFQATT and CDR2 SNEGSKA (reference sequence). This specimen was whole blood, taken in connection with sensitization to the hapten diphenylcyclopropenone (DPC). This sequence was found in a woman aged 40 to 49 with alopecia areata. Some clones in this sample may be carry-over from other donors' samples. The chain combines TRBV20-1 with TRBJ2-3; a weak D match, TRBD2 (6 bases). CDR3 in DNA: TGCAGCCTTACTCCGGGGGGCACAGATACGCAGTATTTT. Translating it yields CSLTPGGTDTQYF.